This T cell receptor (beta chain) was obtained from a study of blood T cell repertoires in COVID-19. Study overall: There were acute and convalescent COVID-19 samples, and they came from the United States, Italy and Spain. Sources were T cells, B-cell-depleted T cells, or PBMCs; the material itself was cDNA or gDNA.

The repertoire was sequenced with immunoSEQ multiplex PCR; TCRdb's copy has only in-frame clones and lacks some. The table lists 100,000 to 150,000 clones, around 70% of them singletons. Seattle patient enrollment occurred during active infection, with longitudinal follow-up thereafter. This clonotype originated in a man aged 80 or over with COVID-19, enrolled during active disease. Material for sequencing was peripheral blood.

CDR3 loop: CASSLGGTSGVTRTEQFF. In DNA form, the CDR3 reads TGTGCCAGCAGCTTGGGTGGGACTAGCGGGGTTACACGGACTGAGCAGTTCTTC. The chain couples TRBV5-4 to TRBJ2-1, with 13 positions matching TRBD2. CDR1 and CDR2 from the germline V gene are SGHNT and YYREEE (reference sequence). J gave up 9 bases and V 0 bases, and 12 bases lay outside the gene matches. The CDR3 is 18 residues long.